The next 7 T cell receptor beta chains were all read from a single sample in a study of Graves' ophthalmopathy and Graves' hyperthyroidism (dated by TCRdb to the late 2010s). Sequenced using an Illumina HiSeq 2000. For repertoire sequencing, TCR beta CDR3 regions were amplified from RNA transcripts. A first-round RT-PCR used HTBI primers with the Qiagen OneStep RT-PCR kit, followed by a second-round multiplex PCR, size selection and purification. TCRdb trimmed public reads at Q25 via fastp, called clones via MiXCR and kept in-frame beta chains. Merged by CDR3 protein, the rows form single entries marked with the most common genes and DNA. The sample includes hundreds of thousands of distinct CDR3 sequences, with over 20% observed a single time. Approximately 6.5% of the sample lies in the top ten. The sample consisted of peripheral blood. Receptors originate from a woman under 30 with stable Graves' hyperthyroidism. Some clones in this sample may be carry-over from other donors' samples. Donor details come from another sample of the same person, matched by shared clones.

This clonotype was counted many times. This chain uses TRBV12-3 or TRBV12-4 with TRBJ2-7; 8 bases are shared with TRBD1. J lost 7 bases, V lost 3 bases, and 11 bases had no gene match. CDR3 size: 15 residues. The CDR3 region has the DNA TGTGCCAGCAGTTTGAAGGGCCAGGGGGCGGGTGAGCAGTACTTC. Amino acids: CASSLKGQGAGEQYF.

Many counts were recorded for this clonotype. V is TRBV7-9 and J is TRBJ2-7; D is possibly TRBD1 (6 bases). This CDR3 is built from 14 residues. Trimming stripped 10 bases from V and 0 bases from J, with 16 bases between. In germline, CDR1 is SEHNR, CDR2 FQNEAQ (reference sequence). Written as DNA, the CDR3 is TGTGCCACCGAAGGGGGTTTGAGCTCCTACGAGCAGTACTTC. It is translated as CATEGGLSSYEQYF.

This clonotype came up a few times. This chain connects TRBV12-3 or TRBV12-4 to TRBJ1-2, with 7 bases fitting TRBD1. The J segment lost 4 bases and the V segment lost 1 base, leaving 3 bases of the junction unmatched. The CDR3 is 14 residues long. The CDR3 reads CASSLGDSPYGYTF. In DNA, the CDR3 is TGTGCCAGCAGTTTAGGGGACAGCCCCTATGGCTACACCTTC.

This clonotype was recorded at least ten times. The chain has TRBV2 and TRBJ2-2; 14 bases agree with TRBD2. Germline V gene sequence: CDR1 SNHLY, CDR2 FYNNEI. This CDR3 comprises 18 residues. The V segment lost 6 bases and the J segment 0 bases; nucleotides outside the gene matches: 6. As DNA, the CDR3 is TGTGCCAGCAGAGGACTAGCGGGGGGTATCGCGAACACCGGGGAGCTGTTTTTT. It encodes CASRGLAGGIANTGELFF.

This clonotype came up many times. The gene calls are TRBV6-1 and TRBJ1-2; TRBD1 aligns across 9 bases. This CDR3 has 15 amino acids. CDR1 and CDR2 from the germline V gene are MNHNS and SASEGT. The junction had 7 bases not matched to a gene; V was cut back by 3 bases and J by 5 bases. The CDR3 DNA is TGTGCCAGCAGTGACCCTGGGACAGGGCAGTATGGCTACACCTTC. Its protein is CASSDPGTGQYGYTF.

This clonotype was seen at least ten times. This chain connects TRBV29-1 to TRBJ1-2, with unresolved D. There are 13 residues in the CDR3. Trimming took off 1 base at V and 2 bases at J, with 8 bases between the two ends. The germline gives CDR1 SQVTM, CDR2 ANQGSEA. The CDR3 sequence is CSVEVSPNYGYTF. The CDR3, as DNA: TGCAGCGTTGAAGTCAGTCCAAACTATGGCTACACCTTC.

This clonotype was recorded many times. The chain employs TRBV6-5 and TRBJ1-2, with D hard to call. The ends were cut back, 2 bases at V and 6 bases at J, with 13 bases in the middle. CDR1 MNHEY and CDR2 SVGAGI come from the germline V gene. CDR3 length equals 14 residues. The DNA of the CDR3 is TGTGCCAGCAGTTACGCGGACCGAGGGAATGGCTACACCTTC. Its protein is CASSYADRGNGYTF.